This TCR beta chain was documented in a study of cytomegalovirus exposure and HLA in healthy donors. Study-level results: In an earlier analysis, productive rearrangement rates for most beta V segments clustered near 87% or 30%. In a later analysis, TCR beta V- and J-gene trimming showed a link to a missense DCLRE1C variant. Across HLA loci, a later analysis found differing TCR association rates, with DRB1 most and HLA-C fewest.

The CDR3 consists of 16 residues. Trimming pared 0 bases from V and 0 bases from J, leaving 6 bases between. Germline V gene sequence: CDR1 LGHNA, CDR2 YNFKEQ. This clone appeared a single time. What it recognizes is unknown. The primer mix had 60 Vbeta and 13 Jbeta primers. Sequencing was performed with immunoSEQ multiplex PCR; in TCRdb, only in-frame clones are kept and a portion is missing. The sample contains about 140,000 clones, almost 80% of which appear only once. The genes are TRBV4-2 and TRBJ2-6; no clear D. Material: PBMCs. This sequence originates from a young woman in good health and CMV-seronegative. This CDR3 is CASSQEAGSGANVLTF. CDR3 coding DNA: TGTGCCAGCAGCCAAGAGGCAGGCTCTGGGGCCAACGTCCTGACTTTC.